Listed below are T cell receptor beta chains from one sample, sequenced in a study of PD-1 blockade in classical Hodgkin lymphoma. Data came from immunoSEQ multiplex PCR; TCRdb stores just in-frame clones and leaves some out. The table has roughly 70,000 clones, nearly 95% seen once; the top ten hold more than 2%. The sequenced material came from peripheral blood mononuclear cells (PBMCs). The receptors were gathered from a human donor with classical Hodgkin lymphoma. The CDR3 runs from the conserved cysteine through the conserved F or W. Each record gives: V gene, J gene, D gene, clone size, CDR3 protein, CDR3 DNA. A D gene is named only where the DNA matches it firmly. Size tells how often a clone was seen (once, few, many) or the class of an expanded clone, and some rows leave it out.

v_gene: TRBV5-4
j_gene: TRBJ1-1
d_gene: .
abundance: .
CDR3aa: CASSSSRGALMNTEAFF
CDR3nt: TGTGCCAGCAGCTCGTCCCGGGGAGCTTTAATGAACACTGAAGCTTTCTTT

v_gene: TRBV7-2
j_gene: TRBJ1-4
d_gene: TRBD1
abundance: .
CDR3aa: CASSLRDRGLQEKLFF
CDR3nt: TGTGCCAGCAGCTTAAGGGACAGGGGGCTTCAGGAAAAACTGTTTTTT

v_gene: TRBV6-5
j_gene: TRBJ2-3
d_gene: TRBD2
abundance: .
CDR3aa: CASTPGGQSTDTQYF
CDR3nt: TGTGCCAGCACCCCGGGGGGGCAGAGCACAGATACGCAGTATTTT

v_gene: TRBV19
j_gene: TRBJ1-2
d_gene: TRBD1
abundance: .
CDR3aa: CARILVGQGGNGYTF
CDR3nt: TGTGCCAGGATATTAGTAGGACAGGGGGGTAATGGCTACACCTTC

v_gene: TRBV27
j_gene: TRBJ1-2
d_gene: TRBD1
abundance: few
CDR3aa: CASSPGTGALGYTF
CDR3nt: TGTGCCAGCAGCCCAGGGACAGGGGCTCTCGGCTACACCTTC

v_gene: TRBV10-1
j_gene: TRBJ1-1
d_gene: TRBD1
abundance: .
CDR3aa: CASSESGQGLAEAFF
CDR3nt: TGCGCCAGCAGTGAGTCGGGACAGGGGTTAGCTGAAGCTTTCTTT

v_gene: TRBV28
j_gene: TRBJ1-6
d_gene: TRBD1
abundance: .
CDR3aa: CASTLGQTYNSPLHF
CDR3nt: TGTGCCAGCACCCTGGGACAGACCTATAATTCACCCCTCCACTTT

v_gene: TRBV7-2
j_gene: TRBJ2-2
d_gene: .
abundance: .
CDR3aa: CASRSGTVNTGELFF
CDR3nt: TGTGCCAGCAGGTCGGGAACAGTTAACACCGGGGAGCTGTTTTTT

v_gene: TRBV19
j_gene: TRBJ2-5
d_gene: TRBD2
abundance: .
CDR3aa: CASSPFLTRGDQETQYF
CDR3nt: TGTGCCAGTAGTCCCTTTCTGACGCGGGGGGATCAAGAGACCCAGTACTTC

v_gene: TRBV7-6
j_gene: TRBJ2-5
d_gene: .
abundance: .
CDR3aa: CASSPSRAQETQYF
CDR3nt: TGTGCCAGCAGCCCCAGCCGGGCGCAAGAGACCCAGTACTTC

v_gene: TRBV5-1
j_gene: TRBJ2-3
d_gene: .
abundance: .
CDR3aa: CASSPGLGLDTQYF
CDR3nt: TGCGCCAGCAGCCCCGGACTCGGGCTAGATACGCAGTATTTT

v_gene: TRBV9
j_gene: TRBJ1-3
d_gene: .
abundance: .
CDR3aa: CASSARDVAGNTIYF
CDR3nt: TGTGCCAGCAGCGCGAGGGACGTCGCTGGAAACACCATATATTTT

v_gene: TRBV6-5
j_gene: TRBJ2-7
d_gene: .
abundance: .
CDR3aa: CASSYGGEGYEQYF
CDR3nt: TGTGCCAGCAGTTACGGAGGGGAAGGTTACGAGCAGTACTTC

v_gene: TRBV19
j_gene: TRBJ2-5
d_gene: .
abundance: .
CDR3aa: CASSIDTGGETQYF
CDR3nt: TGTGCCAGTAGTATAGATACGGGCGGAGAGACCCAGTACTTC

v_gene: TRBV20-1
j_gene: TRBJ2-3
d_gene: TRBD1
abundance: .
CDR3aa: CSGRGGNTQYF
CDR3nt: TGCAGTGGTCGAGGGGGCAATACGCAGTATTTT

v_gene: TRBV20-1
j_gene: TRBJ2-7
d_gene: .
abundance: .
CDR3aa: CSIQETYEQYF
CDR3nt: TGCAGTATACAGGAAACCTACGAGCAGTACTTC

v_gene: TRBV27
j_gene: TRBJ1-1
d_gene: .
abundance: .
CDR3aa: CASSLSTSTEAFF
CDR3nt: TGTGCCAGCAGTTTATCCACTTCCACTGAAGCTTTCTTT

v_gene: TRBV6-1
j_gene: TRBJ2-3
d_gene: .
abundance: .
CDR3aa: CASSEGTGGHTDTQYF
CDR3nt: TGTGCCAGCAGTGAAGGGACTGGAGGCCACACAGATACGCAGTATTTT

v_gene: TRBV2
j_gene: TRBJ1-1
d_gene: .
abundance: .
CDR3aa: CASRALTGMGNTEAFF
CDR3nt: TGTGCCAGCAGGGCCTTAACAGGGATGGGGAACACTGAAGCTTTCTTT

v_gene: TRBV7-2
j_gene: TRBJ2-5
d_gene: TRBD2
abundance: .
CDR3aa: CASSGSPREGTQYF
CDR3nt: TGTGCCAGCAGCGGATCTCCGCGGGAGGGGACCCAGTACTTC

v_gene: TRBV7-2
j_gene: TRBJ2-4
d_gene: .
abundance: .
CDR3aa: CASSFDGIGIDIQYF
CDR3nt: TGTGCCAGCAGCTTCGACGGGATTGGGATAGATATTCAGTACTTC

v_gene: TRBV5-4
j_gene: TRBJ2-5
d_gene: .
abundance: .
CDR3aa: CASSPDQQETQYF
CDR3nt: TGTGCCAGCAGCCCCGACCAGCAAGAGACCCAGTACTTC

v_gene: TRBV19
j_gene: TRBJ2-3
d_gene: .
abundance: .
CDR3aa: CASSMGGASTDTQYF
CDR3nt: TGTGCCAGTAGTATGGGCGGCGCTAGCACAGATACGCAGTATTTT

v_gene: TRBV18
j_gene: TRBJ1-2
d_gene: TRBD1
abundance: .
CDR3aa: CASSTDRDYGYTF
CDR3nt: TGTGCCAGCTCAACTGACAGGGACTATGGCTACACCTTC

v_gene: TRBV11-2
j_gene: TRBJ2-4
d_gene: TRBD1
abundance: .
CDR3aa: CASSLVQGAKNIQYF
CDR3nt: TGTGCCAGCAGCTTAGTCCAGGGGGCAAAAAACATTCAGTACTTC

v_gene: TRBV5-1
j_gene: TRBJ1-3
d_gene: .
abundance: .
CDR3aa: CASTPDPLSGNTIYF
CDR3nt: TGCGCCAGCACCCCTGACCCGCTATCTGGAAACACCATATATTTT

v_gene: TRBV9
j_gene: TRBJ2-2
d_gene: TRBD1
abundance: .
CDR3aa: CASSVAGTGKTGELFF
CDR3nt: TGTGCCAGCAGCGTAGCAGGGACAGGGAAGACCGGGGAGCTGTTTTTT

v_gene: TRBV7-9
j_gene: TRBJ1-2
d_gene: .
abundance: .
CDR3aa: CASSLEGPHPYGYTF
CDR3nt: TGTGCCAGCAGCTTAGAAGGGCCCCACCCTTATGGCTACACCTTC

v_gene: TRBV19
j_gene: TRBJ1-2
d_gene: TRBD1
abundance: .
CDR3aa: CASSSSGGGYGYTF
CDR3nt: TGTGCCAGTAGTAGCTCAGGGGGCGGCTATGGCTACACCTTC

v_gene: TRBV6-5
j_gene: TRBJ1-3
d_gene: .
abundance: .
CDR3aa: CASRGGPVSGNTIYF
CDR3nt: TGTGCCAGCAGGGGGGGTCCCGTCTCTGGAAACACCATATATTTT

v_gene: TRBV11-2
j_gene: TRBJ2-1
d_gene: .
abundance: once
CDR3aa: CASSRTTRRGSYNEQFF
CDR3nt: TGTGCCAGCAGCCGTACGACAAGAAGGGGCTCCTACAATGAGCAGTTCTTC

v_gene: TRBV4-1
j_gene: TRBJ2-7
d_gene: TRBD1
abundance: once
CDR3aa: CASSQYGQGAGEQYF
CDR3nt: TGCGCCAGCAGCCAATATGGCCAGGGGGCCGGCGAGCAGTACTTC

v_gene: TRBV2
j_gene: TRBJ2-3
d_gene: TRBD2
abundance: .
CDR3aa: CASRTSGSTDTQYF
CDR3nt: TGTGCCAGCAGGACTAGCGGGAGCACAGATACGCAGTATTTT

v_gene: TRBV14
j_gene: TRBJ2-7
d_gene: TRBD1
abundance: .
CDR3aa: CASSQDDRGQVEQYF
CDR3nt: TGTGCCAGCAGCCAAGATGACAGGGGGCAGGTAGAGCAGTACTTC

v_gene: TRBV5-1
j_gene: TRBJ2-7
d_gene: TRBD1
abundance: .
CDR3aa: CASSSRDSYSYEQYF
CDR3nt: TGCGCCAGCAGCTCCCGGGACAGCTATAGCTACGAGCAGTACTTC

v_gene: TRBV19
j_gene: TRBJ2-7
d_gene: TRBD1
abundance: .
CDR3aa: CASSIGWTGAYEQYF
CDR3nt: TGTGCCAGTAGTATCGGTTGGACAGGGGCCTACGAGCAGTACTTC

v_gene: TRBV5-1
j_gene: TRBJ2-1
d_gene: .
abundance: .
CDR3aa: CASSLEGIREQFF
CDR3nt: TGCGCCAGCAGCTTGGAAGGGATTAGAGAGCAGTTCTTC

v_gene: TRBV7-9
j_gene: TRBJ2-7
d_gene: TRBD1
abundance: once
CDR3aa: CASSGSGQVSYEQYF
CDR3nt: TGTGCCAGCAGCGGGTCAGGACAGGTTTCCTACGAGCAGTACTTC

v_gene: TRBV5-1
j_gene: TRBJ2-5
d_gene: TRBD2
abundance: .
CDR3aa: CASSSGLAGGQETQYF
CDR3nt: TGCGCCAGCAGCTCGGGACTAGCGGGGGGCCAAGAGACCCAGTACTTC

v_gene: TRBV4-1
j_gene: TRBJ2-7
d_gene: .
abundance: .
CDR3aa: CASSQFEDGYYEQYF
CDR3nt: TGCGCCAGCAGCCAGTTTGAGGACGGCTACTACGAGCAGTACTTC

v_gene: TRBV7-9
j_gene: TRBJ2-1
d_gene: .
abundance: .
CDR3aa: CASLRGGSTSYNEQFF
CDR3nt: TGTGCCAGCCTACGTGGGGGGTCCACCTCCTACAATGAGCAGTTCTTC

v_gene: TRBV6-6
j_gene: TRBJ2-7
d_gene: TRBD1
abundance: .
CDR3aa: CASSPSTGSYEQYF
CDR3nt: TGTGCCAGCAGTCCCTCGACAGGGTCCTACGAGCAGTACTTC

v_gene: TRBV28
j_gene: TRBJ2-2
d_gene: TRBD1
abundance: .
CDR3aa: CASSSLPGQEPHRELFF
CDR3nt: TGTGCCAGCAGTTCTCTGCCGGGACAGGAACCCCACCGGGAGCTGTTTTTT

v_gene: TRBV7-8
j_gene: TRBJ1-1
d_gene: TRBD1
abundance: .
CDR3aa: CASNRGPRTEAFF
CDR3nt: TGTGCCAGCAACAGGGGGCCACGGACTGAAGCTTTCTTT

v_gene: TRBV9
j_gene: TRBJ2-7
d_gene: .
abundance: .
CDR3aa: CASSVASQLGAYEQYF
CDR3nt: TGTGCCAGCAGCGTAGCGAGCCAACTAGGAGCGTACGAGCAGTACTTC

v_gene: TRBV10-3
j_gene: TRBJ2-1
d_gene: .
abundance: .
CDR3aa: CAIQVGGSYNEQFF
CDR3nt: TGTGCCATCCAGGTCGGGGGATCCTACAATGAGCAGTTCTTC

v_gene: TRBV5-4
j_gene: TRBJ2-2
d_gene: .
abundance: .
CDR3aa: CASSLGGANTGELFF
CDR3nt: TGTGCCAGCAGCTTGGGGGGTGCGAACACCGGGGAGCTGTTTTTT

v_gene: TRBV20-1
j_gene: TRBJ1-1
d_gene: .
abundance: .
CDR3aa: CSALGDSEAFF
CDR3nt: TGCAGTGCCCTCGGAGATTCGGAAGCTTTCTTT

v_gene: TRBV5-6
j_gene: TRBJ2-7
d_gene: .
abundance: .
CDR3aa: CASSFGYEQYF
CDR3nt: TGTGCCAGCAGCTTTGGGTACGAGCAGTACTTC

v_gene: TRBV7-6
j_gene: TRBJ2-1
d_gene: TRBD2
abundance: .
CDR3aa: CASSPRTSLNEQFF
CDR3nt: TGTGCCAGCAGCCCCCGGACTAGCCTCAATGAGCAGTTCTTC

v_gene: TRBV7-2
j_gene: TRBJ2-1
d_gene: TRBD2
abundance: .
CDR3aa: CASSLSGSYNEQFF
CDR3nt: TGTGCCAGCAGCTTGAGCGGGAGCTACAATGAGCAGTTCTTC

v_gene: TRBV28
j_gene: TRBJ1-4
d_gene: TRBD1
abundance: once
CDR3aa: CASSSAQEHRTGYEKLFF
CDR3nt: TGTGCCAGCAGTTCGGCTCAAGAGCACCGGACAGGGTATGAAAAACTGTTTTTT

v_gene: TRBV6-5
j_gene: TRBJ1-2
d_gene: .
abundance: .
CDR3aa: CASSRGRGNYGYTF
CDR3nt: TGTGCCAGCAGTCGTGGACGGGGGAACTATGGCTACACCTTC

v_gene: TRBV6-1
j_gene: TRBJ1-2
d_gene: TRBD1
abundance: .
CDR3aa: CASSVPGGAEGYTF
CDR3nt: TGTGCCAGCAGTGTACCAGGGGGCGCGGAGGGCTACACCTTC

v_gene: TRBV5-1
j_gene: TRBJ1-5
d_gene: .
abundance: once
CDR3aa: CASSLEGGSNQPQHF
CDR3nt: TGCGCCAGCAGCTTGGAAGGAGGCAGCAATCAGCCCCAGCATTTT

v_gene: TRBV5-6
j_gene: TRBJ1-1
d_gene: TRBD1
abundance: .
CDR3aa: CASGLGQGIPEAFF
CDR3nt: TGTGCCAGTGGCCTTGGACAGGGGATCCCTGAAGCTTTCTTT

v_gene: TRBV5-1
j_gene: TRBJ2-7
d_gene: .
abundance: .
CDR3aa: CASSLRQAGEQYF
CDR3nt: TGCGCCAGCAGCTTAAGACAGGCGGGCGAGCAGTACTTC

v_gene: TRBV6-6
j_gene: TRBJ2-7
d_gene: .
abundance: .
CDR3aa: CASSAAGGGEAYEQYF
CDR3nt: TGTGCCAGCAGTGCCGCCGGGGGCGGGGAGGCGTACGAGCAGTACTTC